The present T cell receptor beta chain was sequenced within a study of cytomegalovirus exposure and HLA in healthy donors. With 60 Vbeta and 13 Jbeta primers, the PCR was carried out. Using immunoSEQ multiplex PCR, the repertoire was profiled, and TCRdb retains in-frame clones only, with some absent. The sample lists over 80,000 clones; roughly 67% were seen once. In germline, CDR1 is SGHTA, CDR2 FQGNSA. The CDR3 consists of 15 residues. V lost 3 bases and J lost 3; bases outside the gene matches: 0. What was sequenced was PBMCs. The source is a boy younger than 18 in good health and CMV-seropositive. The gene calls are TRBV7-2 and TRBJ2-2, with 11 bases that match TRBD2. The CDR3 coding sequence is TGTGCCAGCAGCTTTAGCGGGAGGGACACCGGGGAGCTGTTTTTT. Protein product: CASSFSGRDTGELFF.